The sequence of this TCR beta chain was determined in a study of cytomegalovirus exposure and HLA in healthy donors. Study-wide context: A later analysis reported the same platform for the roughly 120 validation repertoires and the approximately 670 first-cohort repertoires.

Germline loops: CDR1 SQVTM, CDR2 ANQGSEA. Deletions cut 0 bases from V and 2 bases from J, with 19 bases between. CDR3 length equals 17 residues. Findings and limits, study-wide: The study listed roughly 160 cytomegalovirus-associated TCR beta chains. Specific recognition of CMV antigens was confirmed in vitro for a few chains (all CMV-associated). First-cohort TCR clusters tended to co-occur in the roughly 120 validation repertoires, a later analysis found.

Notes on this clone: Its specificity is not known.

Clones were sequenced by immunoSEQ multiplex PCR, and TCRdb holds only the in-frame ones, with some missing. The sample consists of roughly 50,000 clones, about 93% of them appearing once. The TCR comes from a man aged 18 to 29 in good health and CMV-seronegative. The rearrangement links TRBV29-1 to TRBJ1-2; unclear D gene. Sequencing input: PBMCs. The CDR3 reads CSVEERRVGFSNYGYTF. CDR3 nucleotides: TGCAGCGTTGAAGAACGGAGGGTGGGGTTTAGCAACTATGGCTACACCTTC.